One and the same sample provided the 25 T cell receptor beta chains below, sequenced in a study of naive and memory T cell subsets. The beta constant-region primer was an equimolar mix of two oligonucleotides covering TRBC1 and TRBC2. TCRdb independently ran MiXCR on the UMI-ligation and nested PCR reads; one entry per CDR3 protein. The sample comprises tens of thousands of distinct CDR3 sequences, about 7% of which are singletons, and 1.6% rests with the top ten. Sequenced sample: central memory CD4+ T cells from blood. The source of these receptors is a human donor in good health.

The table lists this clonotype with many counts. V usage is TRBV27 and J usage is TRBJ1-5, with TRBD1 matching over 10 bases. Germline V gives CDR1 MNHEY, CDR2 SMNVEV (reference sequence). The J segment lost 1 base and the V segment lost 8 bases, leaving 11 bases of the junction unmatched. This CDR3 spans 17 amino acids. CDR3 in DNA: TGTGCCAGCCGGAGACAGGGGGCTATAACGAGCAATCAGCCCCAGCATTTT. Protein sequence: CASRRQGAITSNQPQHF.

This clonotype was detected ten times or more. The chain links TRBV7-9 to TRBJ1-1; D remains ambiguous. Trimming left V 1 base short and J 11 bases short, with 5 bases between. The germline V gene has CDR1 SEHNR and CDR2 FQNEAQ (reference sequence). The CDR3 runs 10 residues. The CDR3 DNA sequence: TGTGCCAGCAGCTTAGTCTACGCTTTCTTT. It specifies CASSLVYAFF.

This clonotype was seen a few times. The chain employs TRBV5-1 and TRBJ2-7, with D possibly being TRBD2 (6 bases). The CDR3 is made up of 16 amino acids. Trimming shortened V by 1 base and J by 2 bases, and 16 bases separated the two germline ends. CDR1 SGHRS and CDR2 YFSETQ come from the germline V gene. CDR3 amino acids: CASSLNLGGTTYEQYF. CDR3 bases: TGCGCCAGCAGCTTGAATCTGGGCGGGACCACCTACGAGCAGTACTTC.

This clonotype was counted many times. The chain carries TRBV29-1 and TRBJ1-2, with D maybe TRBD1 (5 bases). V was pared by 4 bases and J by 7 bases, with 10 bases between. The CDR3 spans 11 residues. Germline CDR1 SQVTM, CDR2 ANQGSEA. For the CDR3, the DNA is TGCAGCGTTGGTCTCGGGGGTGGCTACACCTTC. It is translated as CSVGLGGGYTF.

The chain combines TRBV4-3 with TRBJ2-1; no clear D. Trimming removed 0 bases at V and 10 bases at J, with 16 bases between. The CDR3 has 15 amino acids. CDR1 is LGHNA and CDR2 is YSLEER in the germline V gene. Written as DNA, the CDR3 is TGCGCCAGCAGCCAAGATGGAGTAGCTAGAGGCGAGCAGTTCTTC. It yields the protein CASSQDGVARGEQFF.

This rearrangement joins TRBV28 to TRBJ2-1; 14 nucleotides line up with TRBD2. The CDR3 loop spans 18 amino acids. The germline CDR1 and CDR2 sequences are MDHEN and SYDVKM. V lost 3 bases, J lost 7 bases, and 11 bases stayed unmatched. The DNA of the CDR3 is TGTGCCAGCAGTTTCGAGGGTAGACTAGCGGGGGGGTCAAATGAGCAGTTCTTC. It codes for CASSFEGRLAGGSNEQFF.

This sequence joins TRBV20-1 and TRBJ2-4; possibly TRBD1 for D (6 bases). Trimming shortened V by 3 bases and J by 9 bases, and 21 bases separated the two germline ends. Per the germline V gene, CDR1 is DFQATT and CDR2 is SNEGSKA (reference sequence). The CDR3 spans 15 residues. The CDR3 DNA follows: TGCAGTGCTAGGGCTAATCAGGGGTTCGGGGCCATTCAGTACTTC. It codes for CSARANQGFGAIQYF.

The rearrangement uses TRBV28 and TRBJ2-7; 7 bases line up with TRBD1. With V trimmed by 6 bases and J by 7 bases, 15 bases remained unmatched. The CDR3 runs to 15 residues. From germline, CDR1 is MDHEN and CDR2 SYDVKM. Here the CDR3 reads CASRPHAGGFMEQYF. In DNA, the CDR3 is TGTGCCAGCAGACCACATGCAGGGGGATTTATGGAGCAGTACTTC.

This clonotype has at least ten counts. This chain joins TRBV6-1 and TRBJ1-4, with D unclear. Between the trimmed V and J ends, which lost 6 bases and 0 bases, there was a span of 14 bases. The CDR3 runs to 16 residues. The germline gives CDR1 MNHNS, CDR2 SASEGT. As DNA, the CDR3 is TGTGCCAGCAGCGACGTGGGATTGGCAACTAATGAAAAACTGTTTTTT. It yields the protein CASSDVGLATNEKLFF.

This clonotype was observed a few times. This chain uses TRBV27 with TRBJ2-5, with no clear D. The CDR3 is 11 residues long. From germline, CDR1 is MNHEY and CDR2 SMNVEV (reference sequence). V was pared by 8 bases and J by 4 bases, with 8 bases between. CDR3 amino acids: CASGKRETQYF. The CDR3 bases are TGTGCCAGCGGAAAACGAGAGACCCAGTACTTC.

This clonotype was detected many times. This rearrangement joins TRBV5-5 to TRBJ2-1; 9 nucleotides align to TRBD1. Looked up from germline, CDR1 is SGHKS and CDR2 is YYEKEE (reference sequence). The CDR3 totals 16 residues. The ends lost 4 bases at V and 5 bases at J; junction bases unmatched: 10. The CDR3 protein is CASSREQRTGDNEQFF. In DNA form, the CDR3 reads TGTGCCAGCAGCCGAGAACAAAGGACAGGGGACAATGAGCAGTTCTTC.

The rearrangement joins TRBV10-3 to TRBJ2-5, with a possible D match to TRBD2 (5 bases). The CDR3 sequence is 13 residues long. Per the germline V gene, CDR1 is ENHRY and CDR2 is SYGVKD. The CDR3 protein is CALAGGPGETQYF. CDR3 nucleotides: TGTGCTCTCGCTGGAGGTCCGGGGGAGACCCAGTACTTC.

This clonotype was found a few times. The V gene is TRBV27, the J gene TRBJ1-2; D is uncertain. The germline gives CDR1 MNHEY, CDR2 SMNVEV (reference sequence). Trimming took off 6 bases at V and 4 bases at J, with 12 bases between the two ends. CDR3 length: 13 residues. In DNA, the CDR3 is TGTGCCAGCAGGGACTCGAAATCCTATGGCTACACCTTC. Translated, it gives CASRDSKSYGYTF.

This clonotype was observed a few times. The rearrangement links TRBV20-1 to TRBJ2-1; D might be TRBD2 (6 bases). This CDR3 comprises 13 residues. Germline V gene lookup returns CDR1 DFQATT and CDR2 SNEGSKA (reference sequence). V was cut by 3 bases and J by 8 bases, with 14 bases left in between. The CDR3 spells CSARSTSFDEQFF. In DNA form, the CDR3 reads TGCAGTGCTAGGAGTACTAGCTTCGATGAGCAGTTCTTC.

The chain recombines TRBV11-3 with TRBJ2-1; tentatively, D is TRBD2 (6 bases). Deletions cut 5 bases from V and 8 bases from J, with 16 bases between. Germline V gene data show CDR1 as SGHNT and CDR2 as YENEEA. The CDR3 covers 14 residues. The CDR3 nucleotides are TGTGCCAGCAGCGAGTCCGGAGGGTCCCATGAGCAGTTCTTC. Amino acids: CASSESGGSHEQFF.

This clonotype has at least ten counts. The chain recombines TRBV9 with TRBJ2-1; tentative D call: TRBD2 (5 bases). Deletions cut 2 bases from V and 1 base from J, with 10 bases between. The CDR3 is 15 residues long. Germline V gives CDR1 SGDLS, CDR2 YYNGEE. CDR3: CASSVRGFSYNEQFF. The CDR3 DNA follows: TGTGCCAGCAGCGTCCGGGGTTTTTCCTACAATGAGCAGTTCTTC.

Many counts were recorded for this clonotype. The chain employs TRBV4-3 and TRBJ1-3; no reliable D call. The germline V gene has CDR1 LGHNA and CDR2 YSLEER. CDR3 length: 16 residues. V shed 3 bases and J shed 6 bases, with 18 bases lying between them. In nucleotides, the CDR3 is TGCGCCAGCAGCCAGCAGAGTACGATGGGAAAAAACACCATATATTTT. It is translated as CASSQQSTMGKNTIYF.

The table lists this clonotype with many counts. The chain joins TRBV19 to TRBJ2-7, with D uncertain. The V end lost 5 bases, the J end lost 3 bases, and 11 bases lay between the germline ends. The CDR3 loop spans 13 amino acids. Germline assignment: CDR1 LNHDA and CDR2 SQIVND (reference sequence). The CDR3 protein is CASSPQPYYEQYF. In nucleotides, the CDR3 is TGTGCCAGTAGTCCCCAGCCCTACTACGAGCAGTACTTC. The full variable domain, in which reference TRBV19 and TRBJ2-7 provide the parts outside the CDR3, is DGGITQSPKYLFRKEGQNVTLSCEQNLNHDAMYWYRQDPGQGLRLIYYSQIVNDFQKGDIAEGYSVSREKKESFPLTVTSAQKNPTAFYLCASSPQPYYEQYFGPGTRLTVT.

This clonotype was found many times. This sequence joins TRBV28 and TRBJ1-2; 7 bases are a match to TRBD1. CDR1 and CDR2 (germline): MDHEN, SYDVKM. V was pared by 10 bases and J by 4 bases, with 9 bases of the junction left unmatched. The CDR3 covers 13 residues. The CDR3: CATWTGGSYGYTF. The CDR3 bases are TGTGCCACCTGGACAGGCGGAAGCTATGGCTACACCTTC.

This clonotype was counted many times. This chain links TRBV2 with TRBJ1-2, with unresolved D. The CDR3 has 13 residues. Per germline, CDR1 SNHLY and CDR2 FYNNEI. V was clipped by 6 bases and J by 5 bases, with 13 bases between them. The chain's CDR3 is CASRDGARYGYTF. The CDR3 coding sequence is TGTGCCAGCAGGGACGGAGCTAGATATGGCTACACCTTC.

This clonotype showed up many times. The CDR3 sequence: CASSTGLLNEKLFF. The CDR3 DNA reads as TGTGCCAGTAGTACAGGGTTACTTAATGAAAAACTGTTTTTT. This sequence joins TRBV12-3 or TRBV12-4 and TRBJ1-4, with D tentatively TRBD1 (6 bases). V lost 9 bases to trimming and J lost 4 bases, with 15 bases between them. This CDR3 is built from 14 residues.

The chain has TRBV25-1 and TRBJ1-4; D is possibly TRBD1 (6 bases). This CDR3 has 15 residues. Germline V gene sequence: CDR1 MGHDK, CDR2 SYGVNS. V was clipped by 5 bases and J by 8 bases, with 18 bases between them. CDR3 sequence (DNA): TGTGCCAGCAGTTTAGGGGGGGCGTTTGGGGAAAAACTGTTTTTT. Amino acid sequence: CASSLGGAFGEKLFF.

There are a few counts of this clonotype. CDR3 residues: CASSPPGQAYEQYF. The CDR3 region has the DNA TGTGCCAGCAGCCCTCCGGGACAGGCCTACGAGCAGTACTTC. This chain joins TRBV7-2 and TRBJ2-7; 8 nucleotides line up with TRBD1. The CDR3 sequence is 14 residues long. Per the germline V gene, CDR1 is SGHTA and CDR2 is FQGNSA. V gave up 5 bases and J gave up 2 bases; unmatched junction bases: 5.

The rearrangement joins TRBV7-2 to TRBJ2-1, with D possibly called TRBD1 or TRBD2 (6 bases each). Trimming took 4 bases from V and 9 from J, leaving 13 bases between them. The CDR3 loop spans 13 amino acids. CDR1 is SGHTA and CDR2 is FQGNSA in the germline V gene. This CDR3 is CASSYRQEGEQFF. The CDR3 DNA reads TGTGCCAGCAGCTACAGACAGGAGGGTGAGCAGTTCTTC.

This clonotype was seen more than once but under ten times. The rearrangement uses TRBV13 and TRBJ2-3; 8 nucleotides agree with TRBD1. The CDR3 spans 15 residues. J lost 2 bases, V lost 4 bases, and 5 bases had no gene match. The germline CDR1 and CDR2 sequences are PRHDT and FYEKMQ (reference sequence). CDR3 bases: TGTGCCAGCAGCTCAGGACAGGGCTTCACAGATACGCAGTATTTT. Its translation is CASSSGQGFTDTQYF.